This T cell receptor beta chain was profiled in a study of cytomegalovirus exposure and HLA in healthy donors. PCR employed 60 Vbeta and 13 Jbeta primers. Assay: immunoSEQ multiplex PCR; the TCRdb copy retains only in-frame clones and omits some. The data show around 130,000 clones, roughly three quarters seen once. The CDR3 is 13 residues long. CDR1 is KGHSH, CDR2 LQKENI, per germline. V lost 3 bases, J lost 2 bases, and 5 bases lay in between. The chain carries TRBV18 and TRBJ1-5; no definite D call. The specimen was PBMCs. The TCR sequence derives from a woman aged 55-70 years in good health and CMV-seronegative. CDR3 bases: TGTGCCAGCTCACCCGGGGGCAATCAGCCCCAGCATTTT. Its translation is CASSPGGNQPQHF. Full variable domain (remainder filled in from reference TRBV18 and TRBJ1-5): NAGVMQNPRHLVRRRGQEARLRCSPMKGHSHVYWYRQLPEEGLKFMVYLQKENIIDESGMPKERFSAEFPKEGPSILRIQQVVRGDSAAYFCASSPGGNQPQHFGDGTRLSIL.